This T cell receptor (beta chain) was identified during a study of cytomegalovirus exposure and HLA in healthy donors. For the study at large: A prior study identified roughly 110 million unique TCR beta sequences from about 179 million T cells.

PCR used 60 Vbeta primers and 13 Jbeta primers. Method: immunoSEQ multiplex PCR; TCRdb's copy keeps in-frame clones and lacks some. This sample has about 210,000 clones, with roughly 80% found just once. The CDR3 totals 11 residues. V lost 5 bases, J lost 8 bases, and 9 bases lay in between. In germline, CDR1 is MNHEY, CDR2 SVGAGI. With respect to this clone: The same CDR3 is also encoded by other DNA sequences in this sample.

The genes are TRBV6-5 and TRBJ1-2; D is uncertain. This clonotype was sampled from a man aged 30 to 45 in good health and CMV-seronegative. Sequenced material: PBMCs. CDR3: CASSQGGGYTF. CDR3 nucleotides: TGTGCCAGCAGTCAAGGCGGAGGCTACACCTTC.